This TCR beta chain originates from a study of human T cells and chemical hapten exposure (dated by TCRdb to the early 2020s). In the study overall: For sensitization, 2% DPC in acetone was applied to a roughly 2 cm by roughly 2 cm area of upper inner arm skin. Throughout the approximately 23-week study period, patients were also given weekly therapeutic DPC doses on the scalp. Patch tests used Finn chambers with 0.01% DPC on the upper back, scored after 6 days by International Contact Dermatitis Research Group standards. The mostly female patient cohort included alopecia areata with under or over 50% scalp involvement, alopecia totalis and alopecia universalis. The libraries were sequenced as a pool, and the TCR yield per sample differed mostly because of small variations in library volumes within the pool. The study tracked peripheral blood TCR repertoire changes in vivo during primary and secondary sensitization to the hapten diphenylcyclopropenone (DPC) in alopecia patients. Blood samples were taken from patients before sensitization (week 0) and then at 2, 6 and about 24 weeks after DPC sensitization. Approximately 30 alopecia patients provided blood for TCR sequencing at one to four time points (pre-sensitization, 2, 6 and 24 weeks). Broader findings and caveats from the paper: A positive correlation was found between the number of PT1 expanded TCRs and patch test score, with significance reached at thresholds 8, 16 and 32 but not 4. All patients had alopecia, a presumed autoimmune disease, so their immune response might differ from that of healthy individuals. After repeated subsampling, changes were observed in the strength of the expansion versus patch-test correlation and in the threshold at which the correlation became significant. DPC sensitization did not change how many TCRs were above 1 in 1000 frequency, and no evidence was found of alterations in global repertoire structure. Expanded TCRs formed significantly more large CDR3 similarity clusters than pre-sensitization or healthy control sets, consistent with antigen-driven responses.

Taken with the paper, the label for time point translates to: patch test 1, 2 weeks after DPC sensitization. The treatment or condition label for this specimen denotes: therapeutic diphenylcyclopropenone sensitization with weekly scalp DPC. At each patch-test visit, blood was drawn before the patch test was applied. Patients were eligible if aged 18 to 70, diagnosed with alopecia and judged suitable for DPC therapy, and pregnant patients were excluded. Unfractionated whole blood was collected in Tempus Blood RNA tubes, and total RNA was extracted from that blood. From V the trimming removes 5 bases and from J it removes 8 bases, while the gene matches leave 5 bases of the junction unaccounted for. Including cysteine and phenylalanine, the CDR3 has 12 amino acids. The only DNA kept is the CDR3, 36 bases in frame from the first base. The method was RACE. The run used a NextSeq 500. During library preparation, unique molecular identifiers were attached to individual cDNA molecules so that TCRs could be counted quantitatively and reproducibly. Each blood RNA sample was used to sequence both TCR alpha and TCR beta chains. The study's processing was this. Samples had a median of roughly 100,000 TCRs, with a range from roughly 23,224 to 700,000. V, J and CDR3 annotation of the TCR reads was performed with the Decombinator software suite. For PS versus PT1 abundance plots, all samples were subsampled to the same number of TCRs (28,000). TCRs were defined as expanded if absent before sensitization and observed at least eight times at the 2-week time point. TCRdb ran its own pipeline on the public reads, namely fastp trimming at Q25 and MiXCR clone calling, and kept in-frame beta chains. Records with the same CDR3 protein are collapsed into one entry carrying the most frequent genes and DNA. TCRdb, rather than the study authors, made the V and J calls. Within this sample are 150,000 to 200,000 distinct CDR3 sequences, with around 13% of them counted one time only. 1.7% of the sample belongs to the ten largest clones.

Concerning this clonotype: Its cognate antigen has yet to be identified. No much larger clonotype is one base removed from it; base qualities were not supplied.

The TCR sequence derives from a woman aged 30 to 39 with alopecia areata. Some clones in this sample may be carry-over from other donors' samples. The chain is made from TRBV12-3 or TRBV12-4 and TRBJ1-1; the central 7 bases match TRBD1. The specimen comprised whole blood, sampled in connection with sensitization to the hapten diphenylcyclopropenone (DPC). The CDR3 protein is CASSEGQSEAFF. The nucleotide sequence is TGTGCCAGCAGTGAGGGACAGTCGGAAGCTTTCTTT.